This T cell receptor beta chain was obtained from a study of blood T cell repertoires in COVID-19. V lost 6 bases, J lost 8 bases, and 10 bases lay in between. The CDR3 sequence is 12 residues long. CDR1 and CDR2 from the germline V gene are LNHDA and SQIVND (reference sequence). Per the authors' pipeline: Reference gene primer amplification gave estimated nucleated cell counts. Only in-frame clones appear in the TCRdb table, and some are missing; sequencing was by immunoSEQ multiplex PCR. That table is the source of V, J and clone size, and D and trimming were worked out from the DNA. Found here are over 120,000 clones, roughly 85% of them singletons; the top ten hold around 4.5%.

This chain connects TRBV19 to TRBJ1-4; no clear D. Material: PBMCs or T cells enriched from blood (not recorded which). The receptor was isolated from a man between 50 and 59 years old who had recovered from COVID-19. The CDR3 here is CASSRSGEKLFF. The CDR3 DNA reads as TGTGCCAGTAGCCGTTCAGGAGAAAAACTGTTTTTT.